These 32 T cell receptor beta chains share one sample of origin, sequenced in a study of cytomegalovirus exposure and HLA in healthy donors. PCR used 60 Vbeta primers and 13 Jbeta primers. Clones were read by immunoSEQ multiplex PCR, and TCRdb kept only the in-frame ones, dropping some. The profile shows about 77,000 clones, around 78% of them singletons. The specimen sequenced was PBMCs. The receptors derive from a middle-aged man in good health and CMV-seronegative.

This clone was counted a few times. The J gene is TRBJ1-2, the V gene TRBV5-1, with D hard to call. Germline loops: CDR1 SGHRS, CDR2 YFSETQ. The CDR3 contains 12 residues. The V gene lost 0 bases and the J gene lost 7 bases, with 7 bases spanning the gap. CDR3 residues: CASSLAEAGYTF. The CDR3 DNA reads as TGCGCCAGCAGCTTGGCCGAGGCTGGCTACACCTTC.

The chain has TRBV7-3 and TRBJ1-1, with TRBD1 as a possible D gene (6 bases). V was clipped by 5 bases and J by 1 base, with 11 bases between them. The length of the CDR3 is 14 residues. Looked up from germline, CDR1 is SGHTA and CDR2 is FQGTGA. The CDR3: CASSTGIGNTEAFF. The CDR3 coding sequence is TGTGCCAGCAGCACAGGGATTGGGAACACTGAAGCTTTCTTT.

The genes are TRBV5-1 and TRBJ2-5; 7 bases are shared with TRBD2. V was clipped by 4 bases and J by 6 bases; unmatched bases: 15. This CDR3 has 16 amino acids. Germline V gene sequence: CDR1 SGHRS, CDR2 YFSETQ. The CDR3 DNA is TGCGCCAGCAGCCCTCCCTCTAGCGGTCCGGGGAAGACCCAGTACTTC. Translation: CASSPPSSGPGKTQYF.

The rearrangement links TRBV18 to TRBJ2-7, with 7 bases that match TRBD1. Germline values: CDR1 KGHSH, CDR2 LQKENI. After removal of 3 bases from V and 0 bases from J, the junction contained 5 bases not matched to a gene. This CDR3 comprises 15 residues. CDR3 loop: CASSPSGQSSYEQYF. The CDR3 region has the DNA TGTGCCAGCTCACCGTCGGGACAGAGCTCCTACGAGCAGTACTTC.

The chain's CDR3 is CASSQRGRNTEAFF. CDR3 nucleotide sequence: TGTGCCAGCTCTCAGCGGGGAAGAAACACTGAAGCTTTCTTT. The chain uses TRBV18 and TRBJ1-1; D call uncertain. Trimming left V 6 bases short and J 2 bases short, with 13 bases between. The CDR3 runs to 14 residues. Germline V gene sequence: CDR1 KGHSH, CDR2 LQKENI.

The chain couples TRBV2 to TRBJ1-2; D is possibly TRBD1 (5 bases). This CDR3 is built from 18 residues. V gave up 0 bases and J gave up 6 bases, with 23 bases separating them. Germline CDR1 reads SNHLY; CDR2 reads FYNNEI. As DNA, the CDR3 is TGTGCCAGCAGTGAAGCGCCAGCTTTGGACGCAGCGGGGGATGGCTACACCTTC. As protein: CASSEAPALDAAGDGYTF.

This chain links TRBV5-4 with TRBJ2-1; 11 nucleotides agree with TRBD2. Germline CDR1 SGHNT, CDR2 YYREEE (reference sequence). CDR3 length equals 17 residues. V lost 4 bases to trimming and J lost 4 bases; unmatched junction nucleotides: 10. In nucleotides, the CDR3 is TGTGCCAGCAGCCCCGAAGCTAGCGGGGGGTTTTACAATGAGCAGTTCTTC. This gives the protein CASSPEASGGFYNEQFF.

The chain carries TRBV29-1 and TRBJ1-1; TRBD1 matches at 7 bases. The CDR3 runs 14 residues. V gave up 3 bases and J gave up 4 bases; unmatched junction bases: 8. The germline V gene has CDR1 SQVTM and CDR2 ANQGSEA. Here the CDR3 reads CSVDSGQWGTEAFF. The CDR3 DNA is TGCAGCGTTGATTCGGGACAGTGGGGCACTGAAGCTTTCTTT.

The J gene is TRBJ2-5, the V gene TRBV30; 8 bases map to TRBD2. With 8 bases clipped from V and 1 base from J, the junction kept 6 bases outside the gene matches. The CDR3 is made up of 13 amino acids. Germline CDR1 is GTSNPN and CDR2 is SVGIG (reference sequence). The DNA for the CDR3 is TGTGCCCACGGGAGGGGTTTCCAAGAGACCCAGTACTTC. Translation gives CAHGRGFQETQYF.

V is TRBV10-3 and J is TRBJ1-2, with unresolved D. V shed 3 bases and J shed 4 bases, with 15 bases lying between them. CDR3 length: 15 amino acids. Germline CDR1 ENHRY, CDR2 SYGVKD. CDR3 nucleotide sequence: TGTGCCATCAGTGACACTCCCATGGAGCCCTATGGCTACACCTTC. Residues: CAISDTPMEPYGYTF.

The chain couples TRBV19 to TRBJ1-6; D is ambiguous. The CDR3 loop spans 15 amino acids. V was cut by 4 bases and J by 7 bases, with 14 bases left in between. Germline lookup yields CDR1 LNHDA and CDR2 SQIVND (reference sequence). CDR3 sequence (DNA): TGTGCCAGTAGTAAAACGAGCGGGATGAATTCACCCCTCCACTTT. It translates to CASSKTSGMNSPLHF. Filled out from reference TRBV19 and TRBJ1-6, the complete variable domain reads DGGITQSPKYLFRKEGQNVTLSCEQNLNHDAMYWYRQDPGQGLRLIYYSQIVNDFQKGDIAEGYSVSREKKESFPLTVTSAQKNPTAFYLCASSKTSGMNSPLHFGNGTRLTVT.

CDR3 loop: CASTGQGSHSPLHF. In DNA, the CDR3 is TGTGCCAGCACAGGACAGGGATCTCATTCACCCCTCCACTTT. The rearrangement joins TRBV2 to TRBJ1-6; 8 positions agree with TRBD1. Germline loops: CDR1 SNHLY, CDR2 FYNNEI. The CDR3 runs 14 residues. Losses at the gene ends were 7 bases for V and 8 bases for J; bases not matched to a gene: 7.

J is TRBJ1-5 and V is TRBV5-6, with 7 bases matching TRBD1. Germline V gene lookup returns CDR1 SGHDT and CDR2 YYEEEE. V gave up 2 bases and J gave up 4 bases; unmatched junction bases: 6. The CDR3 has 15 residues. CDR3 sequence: CASSLGGGANQPQHF. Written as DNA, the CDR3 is TGTGCCAGCAGCTTAGGAGGGGGCGCGAATCAGCCCCAGCATTTT.

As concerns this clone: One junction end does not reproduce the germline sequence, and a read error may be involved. The CDR3 DNA is TGTGCCAGCAGCCTTAATCCGGGACAGGGCTCCCACGAGCAGTACTTC. Translating gives CASSLNPGQGSHEQYF. The chain has TRBV7-2 and TRBJ2-7, with 9 bases lining up with TRBD1. Germline assignment: CDR1 SGHTA and CDR2 FQGNSA. CDR3 length: 16 amino acids.

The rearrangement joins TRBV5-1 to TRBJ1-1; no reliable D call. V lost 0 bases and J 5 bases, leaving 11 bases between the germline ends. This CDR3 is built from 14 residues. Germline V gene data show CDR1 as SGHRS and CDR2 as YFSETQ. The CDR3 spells CASSLGGEGTEAFF. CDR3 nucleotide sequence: TGCGCCAGCAGCTTGGGCGGGGAAGGAACTGAAGCTTTCTTT.

The DNA of the CDR3 is TGTGCCAGCAGCCGAGGGACAGAAGAGCAGTTCTTC. It encodes CASSRGTEEQFF. V gene TRBV4-2 combines with J gene TRBJ2-1, with 7 bases that match TRBD1. CDR1 is LGHNA and CDR2 is YNFKEQ in the germline V gene. With V trimmed by 4 bases and J by 10 bases, 4 bases remained unmatched. The CDR3 runs to 12 residues.

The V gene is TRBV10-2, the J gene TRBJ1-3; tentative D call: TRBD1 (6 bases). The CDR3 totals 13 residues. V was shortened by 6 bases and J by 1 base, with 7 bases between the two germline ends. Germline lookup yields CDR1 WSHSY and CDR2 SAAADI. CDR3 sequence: CASRQGSGNTIYF. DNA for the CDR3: TGCGCCAGCAGGCAGGGGTCTGGAAACACCATATATTTT.

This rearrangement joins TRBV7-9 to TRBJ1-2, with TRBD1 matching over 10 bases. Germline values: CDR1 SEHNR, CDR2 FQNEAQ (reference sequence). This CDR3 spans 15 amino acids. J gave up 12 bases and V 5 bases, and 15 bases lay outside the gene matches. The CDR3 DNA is TGTGCCAGCAGCCCGCCTAGGACAGGGGGTTCCATCCACACCTTC. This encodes CASSPPRTGGSIHTF.

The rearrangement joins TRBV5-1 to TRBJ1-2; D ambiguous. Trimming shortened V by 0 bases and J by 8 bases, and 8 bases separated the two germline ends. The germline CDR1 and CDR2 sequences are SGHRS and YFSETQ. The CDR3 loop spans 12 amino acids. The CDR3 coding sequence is TGCGCCAGCAGCTTGGGGGCATACGGCTACACCTTC. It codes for CASSLGAYGYTF.

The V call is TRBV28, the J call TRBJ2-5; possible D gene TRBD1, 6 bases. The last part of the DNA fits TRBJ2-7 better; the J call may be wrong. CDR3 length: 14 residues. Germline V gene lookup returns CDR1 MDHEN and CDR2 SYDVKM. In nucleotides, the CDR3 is TGTGCCTGTACTGTGGGGGCGAGCTCCTACGAGCAGTACTTC. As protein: CACTVGASSYEQYF.

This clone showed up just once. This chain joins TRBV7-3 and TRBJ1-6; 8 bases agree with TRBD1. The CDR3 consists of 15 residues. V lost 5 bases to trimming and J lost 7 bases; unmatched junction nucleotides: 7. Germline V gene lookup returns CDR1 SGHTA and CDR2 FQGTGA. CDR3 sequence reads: CASSLDRGRNSPLHF. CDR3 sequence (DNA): TGTGCCAGCAGCCTAGACAGGGGTAGGAATTCACCCCTCCACTTT.

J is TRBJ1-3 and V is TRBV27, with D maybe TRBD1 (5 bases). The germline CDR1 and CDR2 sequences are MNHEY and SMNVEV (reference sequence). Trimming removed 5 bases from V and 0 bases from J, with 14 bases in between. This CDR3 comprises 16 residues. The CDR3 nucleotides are TGTGCCAGCAGTCTCCAGGGCCTTGGCTCTGGAAACACCATATATTTT. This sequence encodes CASSLQGLGSGNTIYF.

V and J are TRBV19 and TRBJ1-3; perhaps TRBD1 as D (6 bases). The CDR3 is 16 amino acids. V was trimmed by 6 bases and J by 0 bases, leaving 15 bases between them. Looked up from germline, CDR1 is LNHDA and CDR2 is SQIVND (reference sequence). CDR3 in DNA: TGTGCCAGTAGGTCCCGGGACACCTTCTCTGGAAACACCATATATTTT. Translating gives CASRSRDTFSGNTIYF.

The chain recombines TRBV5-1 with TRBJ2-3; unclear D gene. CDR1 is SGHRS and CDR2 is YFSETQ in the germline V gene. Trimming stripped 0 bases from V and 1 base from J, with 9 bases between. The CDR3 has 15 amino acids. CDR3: CASSLDYPGTDTQYF. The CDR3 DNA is TGCGCCAGCAGCTTGGACTACCCGGGCACAGATACGCAGTATTTT.

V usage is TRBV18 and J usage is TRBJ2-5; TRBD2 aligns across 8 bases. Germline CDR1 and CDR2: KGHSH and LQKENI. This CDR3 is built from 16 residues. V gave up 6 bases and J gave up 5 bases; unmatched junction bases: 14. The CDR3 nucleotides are TGTGCCAGCTCGCGAACCCCCGGCGGCGGGGGGGAGACCCAGTACTTC. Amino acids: CASSRTPGGGGETQYF. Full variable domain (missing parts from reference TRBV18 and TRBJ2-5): NAGVMQNPRHLVRRRGQEARLRCSPMKGHSHVYWYRQLPEEGLKFMVYLQKENIIDESGMPKERFSAEFPKEGPSILRIQQVVRGDSAAYFCASSRTPGGGGETQYFGPGTRLLVL.

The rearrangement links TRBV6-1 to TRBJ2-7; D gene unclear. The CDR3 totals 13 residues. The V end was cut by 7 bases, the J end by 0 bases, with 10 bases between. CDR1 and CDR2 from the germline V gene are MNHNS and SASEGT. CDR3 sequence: CASTIRSSYEQYF. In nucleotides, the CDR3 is TGTGCCAGCACTATACGTAGCTCCTACGAGCAGTACTTC.

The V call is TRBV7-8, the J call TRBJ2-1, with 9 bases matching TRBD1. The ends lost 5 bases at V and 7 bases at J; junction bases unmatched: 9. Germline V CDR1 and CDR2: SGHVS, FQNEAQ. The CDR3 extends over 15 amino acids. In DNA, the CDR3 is TGTGCCAGCAGCGCGTACAGGGGGCGGGGTAATGAGCAGTTCTTC. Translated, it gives CASSAYRGRGNEQFF.

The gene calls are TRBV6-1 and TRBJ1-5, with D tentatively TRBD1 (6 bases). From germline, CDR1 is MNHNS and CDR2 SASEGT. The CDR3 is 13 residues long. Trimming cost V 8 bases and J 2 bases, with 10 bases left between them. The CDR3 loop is CASDRTGNQPQHF. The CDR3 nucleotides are TGTGCCAGCGATAGGACAGGCAATCAGCCCCAGCATTTT.

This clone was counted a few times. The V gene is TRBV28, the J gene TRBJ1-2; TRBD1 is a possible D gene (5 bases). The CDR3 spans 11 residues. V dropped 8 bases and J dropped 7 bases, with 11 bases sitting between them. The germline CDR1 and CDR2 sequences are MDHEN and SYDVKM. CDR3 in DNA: TGTGCCAGCGGTGCAGGGTGTGGCTACACCTTC. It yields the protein CASGAGCGYTF.

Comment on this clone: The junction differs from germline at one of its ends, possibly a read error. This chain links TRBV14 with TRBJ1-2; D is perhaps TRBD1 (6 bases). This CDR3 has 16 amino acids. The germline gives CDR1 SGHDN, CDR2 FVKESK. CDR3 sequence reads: CASSQVGQGPSYGYPF. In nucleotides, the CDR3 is TGTGCCAGCAGCCAAGTTGGGCAGGGGCCTAGCTATGGCTACCCCTTC.

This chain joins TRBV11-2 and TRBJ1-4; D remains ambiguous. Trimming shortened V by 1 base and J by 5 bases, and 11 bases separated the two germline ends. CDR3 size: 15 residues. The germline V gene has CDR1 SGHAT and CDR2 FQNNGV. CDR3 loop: CASSLAVGRNEKLFF. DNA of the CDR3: TGTGCCAGCAGCTTAGCTGTAGGGAGAAATGAAAAACTGTTTTTT. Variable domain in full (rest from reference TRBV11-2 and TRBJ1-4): EAGVAQSPRYKIIEKRQSVAFWCNPISGHATLYWYQQILGQGPKLLIQFQNNGVVDDSQLPKDRFSAERLKGVDSTLKIQPAKLEDSAVYLCASSLAVGRNEKLFFGSGTQLSVL.

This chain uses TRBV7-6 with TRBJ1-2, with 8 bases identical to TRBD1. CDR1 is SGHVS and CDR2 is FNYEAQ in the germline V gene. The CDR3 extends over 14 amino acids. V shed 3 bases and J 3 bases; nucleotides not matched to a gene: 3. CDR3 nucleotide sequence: TGTGCCAGCAGCTTTAGGACAGGGCACTATGGCTACACCTTC. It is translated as CASSFRTGHYGYTF.